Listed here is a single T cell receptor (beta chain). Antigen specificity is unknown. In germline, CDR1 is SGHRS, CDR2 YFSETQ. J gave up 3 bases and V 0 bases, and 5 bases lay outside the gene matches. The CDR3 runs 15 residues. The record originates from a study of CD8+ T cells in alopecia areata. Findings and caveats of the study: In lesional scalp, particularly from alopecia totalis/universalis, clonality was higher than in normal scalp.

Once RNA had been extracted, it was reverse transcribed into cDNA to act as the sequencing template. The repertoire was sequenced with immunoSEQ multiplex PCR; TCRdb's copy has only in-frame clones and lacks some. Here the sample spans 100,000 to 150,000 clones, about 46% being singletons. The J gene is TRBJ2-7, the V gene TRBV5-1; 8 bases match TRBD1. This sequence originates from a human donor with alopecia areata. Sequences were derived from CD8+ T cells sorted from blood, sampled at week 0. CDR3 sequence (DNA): TGCGCCAGCAGCTTGGCGGACAGGGAGAACTACGAGCAGTACTTC. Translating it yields CASSLADRENYEQYF.